This TCR beta chain was profiled in a study of precursors of human CD4 cytotoxic T cells (dated by TCRdb to between 2017 and 2018). Some background on the complete study: In total, 13 to 15 donors contributed CD4+ memory subsets to the bulk TCR-seq analysis. Sequences for both the TCRalpha and TCRbeta chains came out of the TCR-seq analysis of some 13 donors (table S7).

TCRdb lists the instrument as Illumina MiSeq. The study's own analysis went as follows. The Shannon-Wiener index, computed in VDJtools, was used to measure repertoire diversity. TCRbeta clonotypes with a clonotype frequency of at least 3 were defined as expanded. TCRdb trimmed the raw reads at Q25, called clones with MiXCR and kept productive beta chains. Rows with a matching CDR3 protein are joined into one entry that keeps the most common DNA and genes. TCRdb's processing, not the authors', yielded these V and J calls. The sample profile shows several hundred distinct CDR3 sequences; 20% to 25% of them were found once. Approximately 16% of the sample is in the top ten clones. Inclusive of the bounding cysteine and phenylalanine, the CDR3 is 15 residues long. Left in the record is the CDR3 DNA by itself, 45 bases read in frame from the first base. Unmatched junction bases come to 9, with V trimmed by 3 bases and J by 6 bases. From a lookup of the germline V gene, CDR1 and CDR2 are KGHSH and LQKENI.

Comments on this clonotype: No antigen is known for it. One base away there is no much larger clone; base qualities are not given.

Summary of the overall study and its limitations: Some bulk TCR-seq comparisons included only 13 of the 14 donors, suggesting not every subset was available for every donor. Expanded effector clonotypes accounted for a larger share of IL-7Rhigh TEMRA clonotypes than of TEM or TCM clonotypes. IL-7Rhigh and IL-7R- TEMRA subsets showed more restricted TCR repertoires, with lower diversity and more expanded clonotypes, than TCM and TEM subsets. According to the authors, an observational design in humans cannot definitively determine the direction of differentiation between precursor and effector cells.

Bulk UMI-based TCR sequencing was performed on four sorted CD4+ memory subsets (TCM, TEM, IL-7Rhigh TEMRA, IL-7R- TEMRA) to test a precursor-effector relationship among CD4 cytotoxic T cells. Cells were obtained from peripheral blood mononuclear cells isolated from human blood. The sequenced material came from memory CD4+ T cells from blood (PBMCs). The sequence links TRBV18 to TRBJ2-5; 8 bases in the junction line up with TRBD2. The receptor comes from a human donor in good health. At the DNA level, the sequence is TGTGCCAGCTCACCGGCCAGCGGGAGTGGAAAGACCCAGTACTTC. Translated, this gives CASSPASGSGKTQYF.